Below, 32 T cell receptor beta chains from the same sample are listed, as sequenced in a study of blood T cell repertoires in COVID-19. Using immunoSEQ multiplex PCR, the repertoire was profiled, and TCRdb retains in-frame clones only, with some absent. In the table there are over 250,000 clones, roughly 90% of which are singletons. Material for sequencing was PBMCs or T cells enriched from blood (not recorded which). Every receptor here comes from a woman in her late teens or twenties who had recovered from COVID-19.

J is TRBJ1-2 and V is TRBV6-5; no definite D call. There are 13 residues in the CDR3. Germline V gene lookup returns CDR1 MNHEY and CDR2 SVGAGI. V lost 5 bases and J lost 4, with 11 bases in between. This CDR3 is CASSLEQAYGYTF. The CDR3 coding sequence is TGTGCCAGCAGTCTCGAGCAGGCCTATGGCTACACCTTC.

The rearrangement links TRBV6-5 to TRBJ1-2; perhaps TRBD1 as D (6 bases). This CDR3 comprises 15 residues. V lost 2 bases and J lost 2, with 12 bases in between. Germline V gives CDR1 MNHEY, CDR2 SVGAGI. CDR3 sequence reads: CASSYAPDRNYGYTF. CDR3 nucleotides: TGTGCCAGCAGTTACGCCCCGGACAGAAACTATGGCTACACCTTC.

This clone was counted at least ten times. CDR3 in amino acids: CASRNRGDTGELFF. Written as DNA, the CDR3 is TGTGCCAGCAGGAACAGGGGGGACACCGGGGAGCTGTTTTTT. The rearrangement uses TRBV6-5 and TRBJ2-2; the match to TRBD1 covers 8 bases. CDR3 length equals 14 residues. V shed 6 bases, J shed 3 bases, and the junction held 3 bases outside the gene matches. CDR1 is MNHEY, CDR2 SVGAGI, per germline.

The V gene is TRBV10-1, the J gene TRBJ2-7, with TRBD2 as a possible D gene (5 bases). The V gene's germline CDR1 is WNHNN and CDR2 SYGVQD (reference sequence). This CDR3 region has 11 residues. V lost 6 bases and J 4 bases, leaving 7 bases between the germline ends. The CDR3 DNA sequence: TGCGCCAGCAGCGGGGTTTACGAGCAGTACTTC. This encodes CASSGVYEQYF.

This chain connects TRBV7-9 to TRBJ1-4; D remains unclear. CDR3 size: 14 residues. The ends were cut back, 5 bases at V and 7 bases at J, with 14 bases in the middle. CDR1 is SEHNR, CDR2 FQNEAQ, per germline (reference sequence). CDR3 bases: TGTGCCAGCAGCCCAGCAATCGGGAGTGAAAAACTGTTTTTT. Amino acids: CASSPAIGSEKLFF.

This rearrangement joins TRBV24-1 to TRBJ2-3; 8 bases line up with TRBD1. Per germline, CDR1 KGHDR and CDR2 SFDVKD. V lost 4 bases, J lost 8 bases, and 4 bases stayed unmatched. This CDR3 is 13 amino acids long. CDR3 loop: CATSDLTGGTQYF. Written as DNA, the CDR3 is TGTGCCACCAGTGACCTAACAGGGGGTACGCAGTATTTT.

This rearrangement joins TRBV7-2 to TRBJ1-2; D uncertain. Per germline, CDR1 SGHTA and CDR2 FQGNSA. The V end was cut by 1 base, the J end by 0 bases, with 9 bases between. This CDR3 contains 15 residues. For the CDR3, the DNA is TGTGCCAGCAGCTTAGTGGCGGGGTCTAACTATGGCTACACCTTC. Protein product: CASSLVAGSNYGYTF.

The chain recombines TRBV5-4 with TRBJ2-2, with TRBD1 identical over 9 bases. The V segment lost 5 bases and the J segment 4 bases; nucleotides outside the gene matches: 6. There are 15 residues in the CDR3. The germline V gene has CDR1 SGHNT and CDR2 YYREEE (reference sequence). DNA of the CDR3: TGTGCCAGCAGAAGGACAGGGGAGACCACCGGGGAGCTGTTTTTT. Its protein is CASRRTGETTGELFF.

This clone was seen a handful of times. The rearrangement links TRBV4-1 to TRBJ2-7, with D unclear. CDR3 length equals 16 residues. The V gene lost 0 bases and the J gene lost 6 bases, with 18 bases spanning the gap. Germline V gene data show CDR1 as MGHRA and CDR2 as YSYEKL. CDR3: CASSQEYVNGGREQYF. CDR3 nucleotides: TGCGCCAGCAGCCAAGAATACGTCAACGGCGGTCGCGAGCAGTACTTC.

The J gene is TRBJ1-2, the V gene TRBV24-1; 7 bases agree with TRBD1. CDR1 is KGHDR, CDR2 SFDVKD, per germline. CDR3 size: 12 residues. The junction had 5 bases not matched to a gene; V was cut back by 3 bases and J by 11 bases. The DNA for the CDR3 is TGTGCCACCAGTGATGACAGGGCAAGGTACACCTTC. Residues: CATSDDRARYTF.

The CDR3: CSVRQAVNTEAFF. Written as DNA, the CDR3 is TGCAGCGTCCGACAGGCGGTGAACACTGAAGCTTTCTTT. This sequence joins TRBV29-1 and TRBJ1-1; D possibly corresponds to TRBD1 (6 bases). The V end was cut by 6 bases, the J end by 0 bases, with 11 bases between. The germline V gene encodes CDR1 SQVTM and CDR2 ANQGSEA. The CDR3 length is 13 residues.

This rearrangement joins TRBV5-1 to TRBJ1-2; no clear D. The CDR3 is 18 residues long. Trimming pared 4 bases from V and 0 bases from J, leaving 22 bases between. The germline V gene has CDR1 SGHRS and CDR2 YFSETQ. As DNA, the CDR3 is TGCGCCAGCAGCCTATCAACATGGATACGGAGAGCTAACTATGGCTACACCTTC. Protein: CASSLSTWIRRANYGYTF. Supplemented by reference TRBV5-1 and TRBJ1-2, the full variable domain reads KAGVTQTPRYLIKTRGQQVTLSCSPISGHRSVSWYQQTPGQGLQFLFEYFSETQRNKGNFPGRFSGRQFSNSRSEMNVSTLELGDSALYLCASSLSTWIRRANYGYTFGSGTRLTVV.

The gene calls are TRBV28 and TRBJ1-5, with D perhaps TRBD1 (5 bases). CDR3 size: 14 residues. With 3 bases removed from V and 3 bases from J, the gap between germline ends came to 9 bases. Germline V gene sequence: CDR1 MDHEN, CDR2 SYDVKM. The CDR3 DNA reads as TGTGCCAGCAGTTTGGGGGGGACCAATCAGCCCCAGCATTTT. As protein: CASSLGGTNQPQHF.

The rearrangement joins TRBV13 to TRBJ2-1; 11 bases map to TRBD2. With 3 bases clipped from V and 6 bases from J, the junction kept 1 base outside the gene matches. The CDR3 is 14 amino acids. Germline V lookup: CDR1 PRHDT, CDR2 FYEKMQ (reference sequence). The DNA of the CDR3 is TGTGCCAGCAGCTTCGGGACTAGCGGCAATGAGCAGTTCTTC. It yields the protein CASSFGTSGNEQFF.

The chain has TRBV28 and TRBJ1-1; D might be TRBD1 (6 bases). The CDR3 length is 13 residues. V lost 7 bases and J 2 bases, leaving 11 bases between the germline ends. Germline V lookup: CDR1 MDHEN, CDR2 SYDVKM. This CDR3 reads CASNGGLNTEAFF. CDR3 bases: TGTGCCAGCAATGGGGGCCTCAACACTGAAGCTTTCTTT.

This clone was recorded once. V and J are TRBV7-3 and TRBJ1-5, with 9 nucleotides matching TRBD1. The V gene's germline CDR1 is SGHTA and CDR2 FQGTGA. The V segment lost 5 bases and the J segment 0 bases; nucleotides outside the gene matches: 14. CDR3 length equals 19 residues. Here the CDR3 reads CASSPRGTGNNYSNQPQHF. The CDR3 DNA reads as TGTGCCAGCAGCCCCCGAGGGACAGGGAATAATTATAGCAATCAGCCCCAGCATTTT.

Concerning this clone: Other DNA sequences in this sample translate to the same CDR3. The chain recombines TRBV5-1 with TRBJ2-3; 10 nucleotides agree with TRBD2. The V segment lost 4 bases and the J segment 3 bases; nucleotides outside the gene matches: 2. The CDR3 length is 14 residues. Germline lookup yields CDR1 SGHRS and CDR2 YFSETQ. In nucleotides, the CDR3 is TGCGCCAGCAGCATTAGCGGGGGGACAGATACGCAGTATTTT. It yields the protein CASSISGGTDTQYF.

The chain is built from TRBV7-9 and TRBJ1-6, with D unclear. Looked up from germline, CDR1 is SEHNR and CDR2 is FQNEAQ (reference sequence). The V end lost 1 base, the J end lost 10 bases, and 11 bases lay between the germline ends. This CDR3 has 14 amino acids. The CDR3 is CASSLDGLRSPLHF. CDR3 coding DNA: TGTGCCAGCAGCTTAGACGGGTTAAGATCACCCCTCCACTTT.

This clone was seen once. The V and J genes are TRBV4-3 and TRBJ1-2; D call uncertain. The CDR3 consists of 13 residues. Germline CDR1 reads LGHNA; CDR2 reads YSLEER. V shed 4 bases and J shed 0 bases, with 6 bases lying between them. The CDR3: CASSRRANYGYTF. DNA of the CDR3: TGCGCCAGCAGCCGGAGAGCTAACTATGGCTACACCTTC.

CDR3 nucleotide sequence: TGTGCCAGCAGCGTCCAGGGTGGACTAGTTGGTACGCAGTATTTT. It codes for CASSVQGGLVGTQYF. V gene TRBV7-8 combines with J gene TRBJ2-3, with 7 bases lining up with TRBD2. CDR3 length: 15 residues. V lost 5 bases and J lost 8; bases outside the gene matches: 13. The germline V gene has CDR1 SGHVS and CDR2 FQNEAQ.

This clone was counted only a few times. The chain combines TRBV7-9 with TRBJ1-4; D might be TRBD1 (6 bases). Germline CDR1 SEHNR, CDR2 FQNEAQ (reference sequence). Trimming removed 0 bases from V and 8 bases from J, with 10 bases in between. This CDR3 contains 14 residues. The DNA of the CDR3 is TGTGCCAGCAGCTTAGCGGGGGCATGGGAAAAACTGTTTTTT. The encoded protein is CASSLAGAWEKLFF.

The V call is TRBV28, the J call TRBJ1-6; D call uncertain. The CDR3 loop spans 13 amino acids. Germline V gives CDR1 MDHEN, CDR2 SYDVKM. The V gene lost 7 bases and the J gene lost 14 bases, with 18 bases spanning the gap. The CDR3: CASTSLQPRALHF. DNA of the CDR3: TGTGCCAGCACCTCACTACAGCCGAGGGCCCTCCACTTT.

The chain joins TRBV28 to TRBJ2-7, with 7 bases aligning to TRBD1. The germline CDR1 and CDR2 sequences are MDHEN and SYDVKM. V shed 6 bases, J shed 5 bases, and the junction held 13 bases outside the gene matches. The CDR3 sequence is 15 residues long. CDR3 amino acids: CASRPTDRVRHEQYF. The DNA for the CDR3 is TGTGCCAGCAGGCCCACCGACAGGGTTCGCCACGAGCAGTACTTC.

J is TRBJ1-2 and V is TRBV3-1 (or the pseudogene TRBV3-2), with a possible D match to TRBD1 (5 bases). CDR3 size: 14 residues. Germline V gene lookup returns CDR1 LGHDT and CDR2 YNNKEL (reference sequence). V lost 8 bases and J lost 0, with 13 bases in between. Here the CDR3 reads CASRARETNYGYTF. In nucleotides, the CDR3 is TGTGCCAGCCGGGCCAGGGAAACTAACTATGGCTACACCTTC.

The chain is built from TRBV29-1 and TRBJ1-2; D unresolved. Germline V gene data show CDR1 as SQVTM and CDR2 as ANQGSEA. Trimming removed 1 base from V and 4 bases from J, with 13 bases in between. The CDR3 runs 14 residues. The CDR3 DNA reads as TGCAGCGTTGAAGGAGGGCTTGACTTCTATGGCTACACCTTC. This encodes CSVEGGLDFYGYTF.

This clone occurred once. The chain has TRBV27 and TRBJ2-3, with 11 bases fitting TRBD2. The trim removed 9 bases at V and 1 base at J, leaving 3 bases unmatched. The germline CDR1 and CDR2 sequences are MNHEY and SMNVEV (reference sequence). The CDR3 extends over 14 amino acids. The CDR3 DNA reads as TGTGCCAGTATAGCGGGGGGGGGCACAGATACGCAGTATTTT. Encoded protein: CASIAGGGTDTQYF.

J is TRBJ1-4 and V is TRBV27; 9 bases agree with TRBD1. Germline CDR1 MNHEY, CDR2 SMNVEV (reference sequence). This CDR3 is 15 amino acids long. V was clipped by 6 bases and J by 5 bases; unmatched bases: 7. The CDR3: CASRGRDRENEKLFF. Here the CDR3 DNA reads TGTGCCAGCAGGGGGCGGGACAGGGAGAATGAAAAACTGTTTTTT.

The V gene is TRBV19, the J gene TRBJ2-7; 11 bases line up with TRBD2. The germline V gene encodes CDR1 LNHDA and CDR2 SQIVND (reference sequence). Losses at the gene ends were 4 bases for V and 2 bases for J; bases not matched to a gene: 7. The CDR3 spans 16 residues. The CDR3 DNA reads TGTGCCAGTAGTAAAACAGGGACTAGCGGAGCCTACGAGCAGTACTTC. Its translation: CASSKTGTSGAYEQYF.

The chain combines TRBV6-4 with TRBJ1-5; D possibly corresponds to TRBD1 (5 bases). Germline V gene sequence: CDR1 MRHNA, CDR2 SNTAGT. V lost 0 bases and J 3 bases, leaving 15 bases between the germline ends. The CDR3 covers 17 residues. The CDR3 nucleotides read TGTGCCAGCAGTGACTCGGGGCACCTACCCCTCAATCAGCCCCAGCATTTT. Amino acid sequence: CASSDSGHLPLNQPQHF.

J is TRBJ2-5 and V is TRBV4-1; D is ambiguous. Trimming pared 4 bases from V and 1 base from J, leaving 10 bases between. The CDR3 has 14 residues. In germline, CDR1 is MGHRA, CDR2 YSYEKL. This CDR3 reads CASSPNARQETQYF. CDR3 DNA sequence: TGCGCCAGCAGCCCTAACGCCCGCCAAGAGACCCAGTACTTC.

CDR3 DNA: TGTGCCAGCAGCAAGGCCTCGAAACAGGGATACGAGCAGTACTTC. Residues: CASSKASKQGYEQYF. The V and J genes are TRBV21-1 and TRBJ2-7; the DNA was not compared with TRBD1, the D call given in the table. TRBV21-1 is labeled a pseudogene. CDR3 length: 15 residues.

This sequence joins TRBV14 and TRBJ2-1; D call uncertain. Germline V gene data show CDR1 as SGHDN and CDR2 as FVKESK. Deletions cut 6 bases from V and 4 bases from J, with 10 bases between. The CDR3 spans 13 residues. The CDR3 region is CASRRGIYNEQFF. CDR3 nucleotide sequence: TGTGCCAGCAGGAGAGGAATTTACAATGAGCAGTTCTTC.